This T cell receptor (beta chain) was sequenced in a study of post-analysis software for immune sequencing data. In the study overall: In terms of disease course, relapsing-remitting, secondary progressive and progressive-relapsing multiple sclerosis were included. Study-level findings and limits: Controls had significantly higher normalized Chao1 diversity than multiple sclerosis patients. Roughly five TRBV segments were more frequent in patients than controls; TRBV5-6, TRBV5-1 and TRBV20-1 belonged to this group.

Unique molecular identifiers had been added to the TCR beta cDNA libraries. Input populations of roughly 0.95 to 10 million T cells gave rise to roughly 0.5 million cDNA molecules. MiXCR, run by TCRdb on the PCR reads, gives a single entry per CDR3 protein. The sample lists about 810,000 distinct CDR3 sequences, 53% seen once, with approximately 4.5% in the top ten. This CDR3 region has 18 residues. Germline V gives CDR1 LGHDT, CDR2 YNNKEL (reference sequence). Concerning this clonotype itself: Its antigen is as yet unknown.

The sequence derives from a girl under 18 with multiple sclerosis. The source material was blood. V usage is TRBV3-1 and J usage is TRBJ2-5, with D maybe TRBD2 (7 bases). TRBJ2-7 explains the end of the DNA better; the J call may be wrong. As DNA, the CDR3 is TGTGCCAGCAGCCATCTTCGAGGGGGGGGCCTCCTGACCTACGAGCAGTACTTC. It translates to CASSHLRGGGLLTYEQYF.